Included here is one T cell receptor (beta chain) sequence, with context. Both 60 Vbeta primers and 13 Jbeta primers went into the PCR. Libraries were prepared by immunoSEQ multiplex PCR; TCRdb keeps only in-frame clonotypes and omits some of them. The sample lists some 180,000 clones; around 75% were seen once. These data come from a study of cytomegalovirus exposure and HLA in healthy donors. This CDR3 is built from 14 residues. Looked up from germline, CDR1 is ENHRY and CDR2 is SYGVKD. The ends lost 0 bases at V and 3 bases at J; junction bases unmatched: 2. The chain combines TRBV10-3 with TRBJ2-7, with TRBD1 matching 7 bases. This TCR was sampled from a woman aged 25 to 45 in good health and CMV-seronegative. Sample: PBMCs. Written as DNA, the CDR3 is TGTGCCATCAGTGAGTCTGGGACAGACTACGAGCAGTACTTC. This sequence encodes CAISESGTDYEQYF.